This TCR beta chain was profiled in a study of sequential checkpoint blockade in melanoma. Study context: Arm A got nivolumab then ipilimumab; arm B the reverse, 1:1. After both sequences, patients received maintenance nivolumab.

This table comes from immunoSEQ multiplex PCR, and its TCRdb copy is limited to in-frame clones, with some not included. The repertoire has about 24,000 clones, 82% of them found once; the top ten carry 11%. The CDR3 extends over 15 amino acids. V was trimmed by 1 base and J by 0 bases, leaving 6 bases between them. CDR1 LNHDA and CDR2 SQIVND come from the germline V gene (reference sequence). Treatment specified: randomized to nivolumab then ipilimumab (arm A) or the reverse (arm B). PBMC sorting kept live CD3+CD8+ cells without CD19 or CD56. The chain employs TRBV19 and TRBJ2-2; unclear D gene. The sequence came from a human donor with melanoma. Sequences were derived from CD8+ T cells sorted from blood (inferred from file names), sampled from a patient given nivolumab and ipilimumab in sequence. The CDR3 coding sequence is TGTGCCAGTAGTATAGGGGCCTCGAACACCGGGGAGCTGTTTTTT. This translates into CASSIGASNTGELFF.